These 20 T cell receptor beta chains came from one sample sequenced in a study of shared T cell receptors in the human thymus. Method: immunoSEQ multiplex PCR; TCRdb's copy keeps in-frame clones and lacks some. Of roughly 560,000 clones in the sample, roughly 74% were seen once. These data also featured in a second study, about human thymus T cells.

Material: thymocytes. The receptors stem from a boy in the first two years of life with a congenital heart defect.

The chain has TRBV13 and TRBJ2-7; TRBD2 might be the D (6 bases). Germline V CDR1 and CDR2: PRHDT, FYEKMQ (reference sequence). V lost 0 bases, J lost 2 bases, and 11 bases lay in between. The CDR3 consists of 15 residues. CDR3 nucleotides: TGTGCCAGCAGCTTAGGGGGGAGGTCTACCTACGAGCAGTACTTC. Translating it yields CASSLGGRSTYEQYF.

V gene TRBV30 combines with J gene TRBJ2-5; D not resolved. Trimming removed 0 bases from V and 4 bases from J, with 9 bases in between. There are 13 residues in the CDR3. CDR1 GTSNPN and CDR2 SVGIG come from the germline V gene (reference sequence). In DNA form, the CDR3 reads TGTGCCTGGAGTGTACGGAGAAGAGAGACCCAGTACTTC. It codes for CAWSVRRRETQYF.

As DNA, the CDR3 is TGTGCCATCAGTGATGGGCAGGCCTCCTACGAGCAGTACTTC. Protein product: CAISDGQASYEQYF. The chain recombines TRBV10-3 with TRBJ2-7; no firm D call. This CDR3 contains 14 residues. Deletions cut 3 bases from V and 0 bases from J, with 9 bases between. The germline gives CDR1 ENHRY, CDR2 SYGVKD.

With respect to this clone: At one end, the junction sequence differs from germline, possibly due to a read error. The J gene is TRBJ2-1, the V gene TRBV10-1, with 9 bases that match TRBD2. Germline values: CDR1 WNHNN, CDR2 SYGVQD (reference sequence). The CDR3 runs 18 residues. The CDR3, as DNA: TGCGCCAGCACTGAGGGCCCGCCCTTAGCGGGAGAAGGCGATGAGCAGTTCTTC. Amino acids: CASTEGPPLAGEGDEQFF.

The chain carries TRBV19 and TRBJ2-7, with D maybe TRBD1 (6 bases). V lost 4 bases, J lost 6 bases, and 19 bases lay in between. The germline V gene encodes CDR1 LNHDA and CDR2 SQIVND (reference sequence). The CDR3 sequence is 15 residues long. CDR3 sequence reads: CASSTKPTGWSEQYF. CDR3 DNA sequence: TGTGCCAGTAGTACCAAACCGACAGGTTGGTCCGAGCAGTACTTC.

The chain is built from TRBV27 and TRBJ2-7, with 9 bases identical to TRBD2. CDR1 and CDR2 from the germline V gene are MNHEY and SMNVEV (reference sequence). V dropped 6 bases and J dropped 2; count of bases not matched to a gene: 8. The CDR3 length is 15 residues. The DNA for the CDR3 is TGTGCCAGCAGAGAGCCAGCGGGAGGTGCCTACGAGCAGTACTTC. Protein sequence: CASREPAGGAYEQYF.

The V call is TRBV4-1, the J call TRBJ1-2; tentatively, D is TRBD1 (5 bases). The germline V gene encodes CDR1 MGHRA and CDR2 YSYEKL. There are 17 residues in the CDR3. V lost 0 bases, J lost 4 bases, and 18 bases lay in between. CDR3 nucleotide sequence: TGCGCCAGCAGCCAAGATCAGAAGCGGGGCGCGGGCTATGGCTACACCTTC. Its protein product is CASSQDQKRGAGYGYTF.

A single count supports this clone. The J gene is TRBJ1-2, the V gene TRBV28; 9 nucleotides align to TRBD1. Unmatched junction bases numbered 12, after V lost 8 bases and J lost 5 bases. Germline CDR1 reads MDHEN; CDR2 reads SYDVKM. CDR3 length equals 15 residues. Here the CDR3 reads CASRRGDRVLYGYTF. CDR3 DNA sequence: TGTGCCAGCCGTAGGGGGGACAGGGTATTGTATGGCTACACCTTC.

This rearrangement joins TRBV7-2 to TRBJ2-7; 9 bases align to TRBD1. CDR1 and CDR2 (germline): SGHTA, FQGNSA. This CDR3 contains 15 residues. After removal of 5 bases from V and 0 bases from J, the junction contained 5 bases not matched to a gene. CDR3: CASSAGTGFSYEQYF. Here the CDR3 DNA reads TGTGCCAGCAGCGCAGGGACAGGGTTCTCCTACGAGCAGTACTTC.

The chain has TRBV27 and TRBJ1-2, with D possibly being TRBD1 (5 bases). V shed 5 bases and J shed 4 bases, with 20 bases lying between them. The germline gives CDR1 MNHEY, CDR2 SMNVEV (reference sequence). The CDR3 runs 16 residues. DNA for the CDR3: TGTGCCAGCAGTCCGCCCGGGACCGCGGGACCCTATGGCTACACCTTC. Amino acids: CASSPPGTAGPYGYTF.

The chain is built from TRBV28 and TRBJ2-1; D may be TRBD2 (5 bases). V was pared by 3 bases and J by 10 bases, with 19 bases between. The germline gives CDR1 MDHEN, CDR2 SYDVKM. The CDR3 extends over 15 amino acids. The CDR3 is CASSFWTSLPWEQFF. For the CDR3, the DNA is TGTGCCAGCAGTTTCTGGACTTCCCTTCCCTGGGAGCAGTTCTTC.

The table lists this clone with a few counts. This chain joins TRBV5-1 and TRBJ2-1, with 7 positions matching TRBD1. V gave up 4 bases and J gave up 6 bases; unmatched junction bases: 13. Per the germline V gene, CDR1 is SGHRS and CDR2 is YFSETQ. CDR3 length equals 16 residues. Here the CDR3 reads CASSMNRDRGSNEQFF. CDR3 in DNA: TGCGCCAGCAGCATGAACCGGGACAGAGGAAGCAATGAGCAGTTCTTC.

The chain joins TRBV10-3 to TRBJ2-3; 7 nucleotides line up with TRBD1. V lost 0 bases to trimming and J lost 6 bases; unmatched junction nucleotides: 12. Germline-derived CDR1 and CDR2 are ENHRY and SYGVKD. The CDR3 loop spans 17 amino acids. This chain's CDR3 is CAISESYDRVQRDTQYF. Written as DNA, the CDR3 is TGTGCCATCAGTGAGTCTTACGACAGGGTCCAGCGGGATACGCAGTATTTT.

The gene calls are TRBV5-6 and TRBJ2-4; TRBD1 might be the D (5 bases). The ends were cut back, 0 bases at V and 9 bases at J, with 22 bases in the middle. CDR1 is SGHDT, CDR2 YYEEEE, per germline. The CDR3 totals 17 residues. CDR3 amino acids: CASSLVPRAGPTAIQYF. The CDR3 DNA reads TGTGCCAGCAGCTTGGTCCCCCGGGCAGGGCCCACAGCCATTCAGTACTTC.

In DNA, the CDR3 is TGTGCCAGCAGCCAAGATTCCTTCGGGGGAGGGCCGGACGAGCAGTACTTC. Translated, it gives CASSQDSFGGGPDEQYF. V is TRBV4-2 and J is TRBJ2-7, with 7 bases that match TRBD2. The ends lost 0 bases at V and 5 bases at J; junction bases unmatched: 13. This CDR3 contains 17 residues. Germline CDR1 LGHNA, CDR2 YNFKEQ.

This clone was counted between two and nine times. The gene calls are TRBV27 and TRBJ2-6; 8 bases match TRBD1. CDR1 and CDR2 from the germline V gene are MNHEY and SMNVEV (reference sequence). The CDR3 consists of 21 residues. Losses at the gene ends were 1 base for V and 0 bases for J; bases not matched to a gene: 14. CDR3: CASSLWGDLGQGNSGANVLTF. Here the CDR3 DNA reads TGTGCCAGCAGTTTATGGGGAGATCTCGGACAGGGCAACTCTGGGGCCAACGTCCTGACTTTC.

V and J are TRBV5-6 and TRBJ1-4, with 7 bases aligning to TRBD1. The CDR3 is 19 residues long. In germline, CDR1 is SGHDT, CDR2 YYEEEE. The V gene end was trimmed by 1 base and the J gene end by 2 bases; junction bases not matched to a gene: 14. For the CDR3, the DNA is TGTGCCAGCAGCTTGTCTAGGGGGCGCTTCCAAGGTACTAATGAAAAACTGTTTTTT. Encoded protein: CASSLSRGRFQGTNEKLFF.

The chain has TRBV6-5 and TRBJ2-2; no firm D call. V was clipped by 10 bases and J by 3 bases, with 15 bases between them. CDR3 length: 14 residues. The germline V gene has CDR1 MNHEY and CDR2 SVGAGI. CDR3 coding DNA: TGTGCCACTGCCCGAGCTGAACACACCGGGGAGCTGTTTTTT. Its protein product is CATARAEHTGELFF.

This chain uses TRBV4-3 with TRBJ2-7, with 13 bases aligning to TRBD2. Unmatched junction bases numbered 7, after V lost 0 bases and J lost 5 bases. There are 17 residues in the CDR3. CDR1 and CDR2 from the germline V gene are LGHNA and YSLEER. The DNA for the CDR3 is TGCGCCAGCAGCCAAGATTTTGGGACTAGCGGGATGCACGAGCAGTACTTC. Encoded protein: CASSQDFGTSGMHEQYF.

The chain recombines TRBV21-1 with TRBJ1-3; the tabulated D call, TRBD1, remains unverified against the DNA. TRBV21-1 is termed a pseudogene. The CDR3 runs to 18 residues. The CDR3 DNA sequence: TGTGCCAGCAGCAAAGCGCTCACCAGGGAAGAGACTGGAAACACCATATATTTT. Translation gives CASSKALTREETGNTIYF.